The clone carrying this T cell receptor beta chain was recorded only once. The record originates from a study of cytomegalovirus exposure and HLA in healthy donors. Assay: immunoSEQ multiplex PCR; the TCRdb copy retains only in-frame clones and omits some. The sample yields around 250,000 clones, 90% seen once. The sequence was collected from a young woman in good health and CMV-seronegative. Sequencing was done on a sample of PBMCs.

CDR3 DNA sequence: TGCGCCAGCAGCTTGGGACAGTCTAACTATGGCTACACCTTC. Translating it yields CASSLGQSNYGYTF. This chain uses TRBV5-1 with TRBJ1-2; D might be TRBD1 (5 bases). Between the trimmed V and J ends, which lost 0 bases and 0 bases, there was a span of 6 bases. Germline V CDR1 and CDR2: SGHRS, YFSETQ. This CDR3 is built from 14 residues.